This T cell receptor (beta chain) originates from a study of shared clonotypes between healthy human individuals. Study-level information: Every donor yielded three CD4 naive, three CD4 memory, two CD8 naive and one CD8 memory plate.

For this clone: Its target is not known.

V lost 6 bases, J lost 4 bases, and 6 bases lay in between. Germline CDR1 and CDR2: SQVTM and ANQGSEA. This CDR3 region has 10 residues. Genomic DNA belonging to each subset was distributed in equal measure over several immunoSEQ plates. Sequencing was performed with immunoSEQ multiplex PCR; in TCRdb, only in-frame clones are kept and a portion is missing. The sample includes roughly 1 million clones, around 78% of them seen just once. Study results and limitations: Larger richness was generally estimated for naive than memory subsets. Sharing across four donors was highest in naive CD4 (around 5%) and lowest in memory CD8 (0.4%).

The sample consisted of memory CD4+ T cells from PBMCs. The subset is: CD45RA-negative fraction. The receptor's source is a man younger than 30 in good health. Some clones in this sample may be carry-over from other donors' samples. The chain is built from TRBV29-1 and TRBJ2-5; no clear D gene. CDR3 amino acids: CSVRIETQYF. The CDR3 nucleotides are TGCAGCGTCAGAATAGAGACCCAGTACTTC. Drawing the rest from reference TRBV29-1 and TRBJ2-5, the complete variable domain is SAVISQKPSRDICQRGTSLTIQCQVDSQVTMMFWYRQQPGQSLTLIATANQGSEATYESGFVIDKFPISRPNLTFSTLTVSNMSPEDSSIYLCSVRIETQYFGPGTRLLVL.